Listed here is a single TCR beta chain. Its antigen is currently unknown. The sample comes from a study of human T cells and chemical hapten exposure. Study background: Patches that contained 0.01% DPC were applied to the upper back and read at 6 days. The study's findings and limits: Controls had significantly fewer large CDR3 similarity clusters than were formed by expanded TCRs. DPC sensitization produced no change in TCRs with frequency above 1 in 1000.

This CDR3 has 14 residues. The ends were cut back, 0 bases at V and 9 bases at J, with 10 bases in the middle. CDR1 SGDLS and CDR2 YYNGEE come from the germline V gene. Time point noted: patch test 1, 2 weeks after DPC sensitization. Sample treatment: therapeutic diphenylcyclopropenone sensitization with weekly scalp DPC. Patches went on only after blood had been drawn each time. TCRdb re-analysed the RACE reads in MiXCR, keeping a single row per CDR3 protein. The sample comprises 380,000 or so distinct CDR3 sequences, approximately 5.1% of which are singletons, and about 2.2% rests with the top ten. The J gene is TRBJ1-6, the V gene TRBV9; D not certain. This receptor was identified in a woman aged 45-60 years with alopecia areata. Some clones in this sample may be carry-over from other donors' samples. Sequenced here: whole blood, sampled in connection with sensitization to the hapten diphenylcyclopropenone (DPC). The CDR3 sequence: CASSVAEPLSPLHF. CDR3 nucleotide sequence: TGTGCCAGCAGCGTAGCCGAGCCGCTTTCACCCCTCCACTTT. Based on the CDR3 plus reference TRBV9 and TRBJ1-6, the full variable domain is DSGVTQTPKHLITATGQRVTLRCSPRSGDLSVYWYQQSLDQGLQFLIQYYNGEERAKGNILERFSAQQFPDLHSELNLSSLELGDSALYFCASSVAEPLSPLHFGNGTRLTVT.